Each of the 4 T cell receptor beta chains below was sequenced from the same sample in a study of cytomegalovirus exposure and HLA in healthy donors. PCR was performed using 60 Vbeta and 13 Jbeta primers. Clones were read by immunoSEQ multiplex PCR, and TCRdb kept only the in-frame ones, dropping some. The repertoire has tens of thousands of clones, more than 70% of them found once; the top ten carry 3% to 4%. What was sequenced was PBMCs. All receptors come from a woman aged 40 to 50 in good health and CMV-seronegative.

This clone was observed a single time. This chain links TRBV9 with TRBJ1-2, with TRBD1 matching over 9 bases. The CDR3 consists of 16 residues. V shed 0 bases and J 4 bases; nucleotides not matched to a gene: 7. The germline gives CDR1 SGDLS, CDR2 YYNGEE. CDR3 protein: CASSVGPDRGGYGYTF. The CDR3 coding sequence is TGTGCCAGCAGCGTAGGACCGGACAGGGGAGGCTATGGCTACACCTTC.

The count of this clone is one. The V call is TRBV11-2, the J call TRBJ2-1, with D tentatively TRBD2 (7 bases). Trimming took off 5 bases at V and 3 bases at J, with 20 bases between the two ends. CDR3 size: 17 residues. The germline V gene encodes CDR1 SGHAT and CDR2 FQNNGV. The CDR3 here is CASSPGGTSELYNEQFF. The CDR3 DNA reads TGTGCCAGCAGCCCGGGGGGCACTAGCGAACTCTACAATGAGCAGTTCTTC.

In this sample, this clone turned up once. This rearrangement joins TRBV19 to TRBJ1-2; 7 bases align to TRBD1. Germline V gene sequence: CDR1 LNHDA, CDR2 SQIVND (reference sequence). The CDR3 loop spans 13 amino acids. After removal of 7 bases from V and 1 base from J, the junction contained 3 bases not matched to a gene. CDR3 nucleotide sequence: TGTGCCAGTAAAAACAGGGGTAACTATGGCTACACCTTC. This encodes CASKNRGNYGYTF.

This chain connects TRBV30 to TRBJ2-2; 10 bases map to TRBD1. The V segment lost 2 bases and the J segment 7 bases; nucleotides outside the gene matches: 4. Looked up from germline, CDR1 is GTSNPN and CDR2 is SVGIG (reference sequence). This CDR3 has 14 amino acids. CDR3 in amino acids: CAWSTGQGNGELFF. As DNA, the CDR3 is TGTGCCTGGAGTACGGGACAGGGGAACGGGGAGCTGTTTTTT.